This T cell receptor (beta chain) was profiled in a study of T cell responses to AZD1222 COVID-19 vaccine. Measured with immunoSEQ multiplex PCR; TCRdb has only the in-frame clones, and not every one. Found here are 130,000 or so clones, over 90% of them singletons; the top ten hold roughly 6.6%. From germline, CDR1 is LNHDA and CDR2 SQIVND (reference sequence). The ends were cut back, 0 bases at V and 7 bases at J, with 10 bases in the middle. The CDR3 has 13 amino acids. Study conclusions and caveats: Across spike, vaccine-associated CD4 TCRs were found, dominant at 160-218 and 743-854. Seropositive AZD1222 recipients at baseline numbered only six or seven. The study found Spike-specific TCR breadth and depth rose after two AZD1222 doses. The donor group comprised mostly white British people and more females; the analysis possibly underestimated clonal diversity.

Remarks on this clone: Its target is unknown.

The TCR originated in an adult in good health. This sequence joins TRBV19 and TRBJ2-7; the D gene is possibly TRBD2 (5 bases). Sequencing used peripheral blood, obtained on day 0 of AZD1222 vaccination. The CDR3 DNA sequence: TGTGCCAGTAGTATAGATGGCCAGCGGGAGCAGTACTTC. This gives the protein CASSIDGQREQYF.